These T cell receptor beta chains were read from a single sample in a study of OX40 agonist ivuxolimab in advanced cancers. Generated by immunoSEQ multiplex PCR, the TCRdb table keeps only in-frame clones and is missing some. The sample lists around 61,000 clones; more than 75% were seen once. The specimen comprised CD4+ or CD8+ T cells sorted from blood, sampled in a trial of the OX40 agonist ivuxolimab. The receptors shown here come from an adult with an advanced solid tumor such as melanoma, head and neck, liver or kidney cancer. Both conserved end residues are part of each CDR3. A D gene is named only where the DNA matches it firmly. Rows give clone size only sometimes, using once, few, many, or a class for an expanded clone.

size | D | J | V | CDR3 | DNA
few | - | TRBJ2-5 | TRBV5-6 | CASSFQGGETQYF | TGTGCCAGCAGCTTCCAGGGCGGAGAGACCCAGTACTTC
- | TRBD2 | TRBJ2-7 | TRBV30 | CAWSVGGGTYEQYF | TGTGCCTGGAGTGTCGGCGGGGGGACCTACGAGCAGTACTTC
- | TRBD1 | TRBJ1-5 | TRBV5-1 | CASSTGGRGNQPQHF | TGCGCCAGCTCCACAGGGGGCCGGGGCAATCAGCCCCAGCATTTT
few | - | TRBJ1-6 | TRBV6-5 | CASSYGWDLDSPLHF | TGTGCCAGCAGTTACGGGTGGGACTTGGATTCACCCCTCCACTTT
- | - | TRBJ1-4 | TRBV18 | CASSPRQDHEKLFF | TGTGCCAGCTCACCAAGACAGGACCATGAAAAACTGTTTTTT
- | - | TRBJ1-2 | TRBV19 | CASSILGSSGYTF | TGTGCCAGTAGTATATTAGGGAGTAGTGGCTACACCTTC
- | - | TRBJ1-1 | TRBV4-3 | CASSQGQLNTEAFF | TGCGCCAGCAGCCAAGGACAGTTGAACACTGAAGCTTTCTTT
- | - | TRBJ2-1 | TRBV19 | CASTSSPLTLDEQFF | TGTGCCAGTACTAGTAGCCCCTTAACTTTGGATGAGCAGTTCTTC
once | TRBD2 | TRBJ2-3 | TRBV7-7 | CASSSGLAGAQPYF | TGTGCCAGCAGCTCGGGACTAGCGGGAGCGCAGCCCTATTTT
- | TRBD2 | TRBJ2-3 | TRBV27 | CASSSQRGPSTDTQYF | TGTGCCAGCAGTTCCCAGCGGGGCCCAAGCACAGATACGCAGTATTTT
- | TRBD1 | TRBJ1-4 | TRBV11-3 | CASRQGQATNEKLFF | TGTGCCAGCAGACAGGGACAGGCAACTAATGAAAAACTGTTTTTT
- | - | TRBJ2-5 | TRBV5-6 | CASSTWGQVQETQYF | TGTGCCAGCAGCACCTGGGGACAAGTCCAAGAGACCCAGTACTTC
- | - | TRBJ1-2 | TRBV6-1 | CASSADGNYGYTF | TGTGCCAGCAGTGCGGACGGCAACTATGGCTACACCTTC
- | - | TRBJ2-1 | TRBV19 | CASRGRDGYNEQFF | TGTGCCAGTAGAGGCAGGGATGGCTACAATGAGCAGTTCTTC
- | TRBD1 | TRBJ2-1 | TRBV5-1 | CASSLAGQESYNEQFF | TGCGCCAGCAGCTTGGCAGGACAGGAGTCCTACAATGAGCAGTTCTTC
- | - | TRBJ2-3 | TRBV5-1 | CASRAGEGISTDTQYF | TGCGCCAGCAGGGCGGGTGAGGGGATAAGCACAGATACGCAGTATTTT
few | - | TRBJ1-2 | TRBV7-9 | CASSRDTYYGYTF | TGTGCCAGCAGCCGGGACACCTACTATGGCTACACCTTC
- | - | TRBJ1-6 | TRBV10-3 | CAITEPYNSPLHF | TGTGCCATCACGGAGCCCTATAATTCACCCCTCCACTTT
- | - | TRBJ1-4 | TRBV9 | CASSVAGGGKLFF | TGTGCCAGCAGCGTAGCTGGGGGTGGAAAACTGTTTTTT
- | - | TRBJ1-2 | TRBV18 | CASSPGGGESYGYTF | TGTGCCAGCTCACCTGGGGGGGGCGAAAGCTATGGCTACACCTTC
- | - | TRBJ1-1 | TRBV9 | CASSVVIETEAFF | TGTGCCAGCAGCGTAGTGATTGAAACTGAAGCTTTCTTT
- | TRBD2 | TRBJ2-4 | TRBV7-7 | CASSLSSPGGNIQYF | TGTGCCAGCAGCTTAAGTTCCCCGGGAGGAAACATTCAGTACTTC
- | TRBD1 | TRBJ1-2 | TRBV18 | CASTMTGGTGYGYTF | TGTGCCAGCACCATGACAGGGGGGACTGGCTATGGCTACACCTTC
once | TRBD1 | TRBJ2-5 | TRBV5-1 | CASSAQPTGEETQYF | TGCGCCAGCAGCGCACAACCGACAGGGGAAGAGACCCAGTACTTC
few | - | TRBJ1-5 | TRBV2 | CASSTEANQPQHF | TGTGCCAGCAGCACTGAAGCAAATCAGCCCCAGCATTTT
- | - | TRBJ1-1 | TRBV7-6 | CASSSQGINTEAFF | TGTGCCAGCAGCTCCCAGGGTATCAACACTGAAGCTTTCTTT
- | - | TRBJ1-2 | TRBV13 | CASSSDSANYGYTF | TGTGCCAGCAGCTCGGACAGTGCTAACTATGGCTACACCTTC
- | - | TRBJ1-1 | TRBV30 | CAWSVLGGTEAFF | TGTGCCTGGAGTGTACTTGGGGGGACTGAAGCTTTCTTT
- | - | TRBJ2-2 | TRBV7-6 | CASSLGQGSSTGELFF | TGTGCCAGCAGCTTAGGTCAGGGTTCGAGCACCGGGGAGCTGTTTTTT
- | TRBD2 | TRBJ2-7 | TRBV5-1 | CASKPGLRDYEQYF | TGCGCCAGTAAACCGGGACTAAGGGACTACGAGCAGTACTTC
- | - | TRBJ1-5 | TRBV7-9 | CASSLESGTQHF | TGTGCCAGCAGCTTAGAATCAGGGACCCAGCATTTT
once | - | TRBJ2-3 | TRBV5-1 | CASSLGRTSTDTQYF | TGCGCCAGCAGCTTGGGCAGGACAAGCACAGATACGCAGTATTTT
once | TRBD1 | TRBJ2-2 | TRBV7-9 | CASSLTGRGELFF | TGTGCCAGCAGCTTGACAGGGCGGGGGGAGCTGTTTTTT
- | - | TRBJ1-4 | TRBV7-9 | CASSLSVANEKLFF | TGTGCCAGCAGCTTATCAGTGGCTAATGAAAAACTGTTTTTT
- | - | TRBJ2-2 | TRBV6-6 | CASSSYFTGELFF | TGTGCCAGCAGTTCCTACTTTACCGGGGAGCTGTTTTTT
- | - | TRBJ2-3 | TRBV7-3 | CASSLLGGTDTQYF | TGTGCCAGCAGCTTACTAGGGGGCACAGATACGCAGTATTTT
- | - | TRBJ2-3 | TRBV4-3 | CASSQGAPQDTQYF | TGCGCCAGCAGCCAAGGGGCTCCCCAAGATACGCAGTATTTT
few | - | TRBJ1-4 | TRBV5-1 | CASSLAFEGEGEKLFF | TGCGCCAGCAGCTTGGCCTTTGAGGGAGAAGGAGAAAAACTGTTTTTT
- | - | TRBJ2-7 | TRBV6-5 | CASSYGTDTYEQYF | TGTGCCAGCAGTTACGGGACGGACACCTACGAGCAGTACTTC
- | TRBD1 | TRBJ2-5 | TRBV9 | CASSAGTGGEGETQYF | TGTGCCAGCAGCGCCGGGACAGGGGGAGAGGGAGAGACCCAGTACTTC
- | - | TRBJ1-5 | TRBV9 | CASSVGGARGQPQHF | TGTGCCAGCAGCGTAGGGGGGGCCCGAGGACAGCCCCAGCATTTT
once | TRBD2 | TRBJ2-7 | TRBV5-4 | CASTSSGRAQQYF | TGTGCCAGCACCTCTAGCGGGAGGGCCCAGCAGTACTTC
once | - | TRBJ1-1 | TRBV21-1 | CASSKIPENTEAFF | TGTGCCAGCAGCAAGATACCAGAGAACACTGAAGCTTTCTTT
- | TRBD2 | TRBJ2-5 | TRBV11-1 | CASSLGGGPETQYF | TGTGCCAGCAGCTTGGGCGGGGGTCCCGAGACCCAGTACTTC
- | - | TRBJ2-5 | TRBV5-5 | CASSFGVGFEETQYF | TGTGCCAGCAGCTTCGGGGTTGGCTTCGAAGAGACCCAGTACTTC
- | TRBD1 | TRBJ2-7 | TRBV4-3 | CASSQLGTGQGEQYF | TGCGCCAGCAGCCAATTGGGGACAGGGCAGGGCGAGCAGTACTTC
- | - | TRBJ1-5 | TRBV27 | CASSRVIGGNQPQHF | TGTGCCAGCAGTCGGGTCATTGGGGGAAATCAGCCCCAGCATTTT
- | TRBD1 | TRBJ2-2 | TRBV10-1 | CASSGTGRNTGELFF | TGCGCCAGCAGTGGGACAGGGAGGAACACCGGGGAGCTGTTTTTT